The 19 T cell receptor beta chains presented below share a single source sample, sequenced in a study of T cells in Graves' hyperthyroidism and ophthalmopathy. The CDR3 regions of TCR beta were amplified from RNA transcripts. The HTBI primer set served for first-round RT-PCR of the TCR CDR3. One entry per CDR3 protein results from TCRdb running MiXCR on the multiplex PCR reads. The profile shows about 590,000 distinct CDR3 sequences, less than 20% of them singletons. Sequenced: blood. The receptors shown here come from a woman in her thirties with Graves' hyperthyroidism.

CDR3 sequence (DNA): TGTGCCAGCAGCTTACGGATCACTGAAGCTTTCTTT. This gives the protein CASSLRITEAFF. The rearrangement joins TRBV5-5 to TRBJ1-1; D gene unclear. CDR1 is SGHKS, CDR2 YYEKEE, per germline (reference sequence). The CDR3 consists of 12 residues. The V end was cut by 2 bases, the J end by 4 bases, with 6 bases between. Full variable domain (rest looked up from reference TRBV5-5 and TRBJ1-1): DAGVTQSPTHLIKTRGQQVTLRCSPISGHKSVSWYQQVLGQGPQFIFQYYEKEERGRGNFPDRFSARQFPNYSSELNVNALLLGDSALYLCASSLRITEAFFGQGTRLTVV.

Concerning this clonotype: A much larger clonotype is one base distant, so this may be a read error. The rearrangement uses TRBV3-1 and TRBJ2-3; D may match TRBD1 or TRBD2 (5 bases each). V shed 1 base and J shed 7 bases, with 18 bases lying between them. Germline CDR1 LGHDT, CDR2 YNNKEL (reference sequence). The CDR3 has 16 residues. In DNA, the CDR3 is TGTGCCAGCAGCCAAGGACTATTTAGTAGGGACCATACGCAGTATTTT. This codes for CASSQGLFSRDHTQYF.

Ten or more counts support this clonotype. This chain uses TRBV2 with TRBJ2-7, with 9 bases matching TRBD1. CDR3 length: 15 amino acids. CDR1 SNHLY and CDR2 FYNNEI come from the germline V gene. Unmatched junction bases numbered 14, after V lost 5 bases and J lost 9 bases. CDR3 nucleotide sequence: TGTGCCAGCAGTTTCCTAGCCGGGGACAGGGTGGTGCAGTACTTC. It encodes CASSFLAGDRVVQYF.

This clonotype was recorded many times. In DNA form, the CDR3 reads TGTGCCAGCAGCCCTCAGGGGTTCAATCAGCCCCAGCATTTT. Translation: CASSPQGFNQPQHF. The chain employs TRBV2 and TRBJ1-5; D possibly corresponds to TRBD1 (6 bases). The CDR3 is 14 residues long. Germline loops: CDR1 SNHLY, CDR2 FYNNEI. Trimming pared 6 bases from V and 3 bases from J, leaving 12 bases between.

The chain recombines TRBV4-3 with TRBJ2-7; tentative D call: TRBD1 (5 bases). The CDR3 length is 14 residues. Trimming cost V 4 bases and J 0 bases, with 10 bases left between them. Germline assignment: CDR1 LGHNA and CDR2 YSLEER. The CDR3 region is CASSLDSFSYEQYF. CDR3 DNA: TGCGCCAGCAGCCTAGACAGTTTCTCCTACGAGCAGTACTTC.

This clonotype was recorded many times. The chain combines TRBV6-2 or TRBV6-3 with TRBJ2-7; D not resolved. The V gene lost 4 bases and the J gene lost 2 bases, with 21 bases spanning the gap. The CDR3 consists of 17 residues. Germline loops: CDR1 MNHEY, CDR2 SVGEGT. In DNA, the CDR3 is TGTGCCAGCAGTTCTACCGCCCTAGTGGCGGTACCCTACGAGCAGTACTTC. Translated, it gives CASSSTALVAVPYEQYF.

The chain recombines TRBV20-1 with TRBJ1-6; TRBD1 might be the D (5 bases). The CDR3 length is 17 residues. Per the germline V gene, CDR1 is DFQATT and CDR2 is SNEGSKA (reference sequence). With 1 base removed from V and 10 bases from J, the gap between germline ends came to 23 bases. CDR3 bases: TGCAGTGCTAGAGTACAGCAAGGCCTCCCCGGGGCATCACCCCTCCACTTT. Amino acids: CSARVQQGLPGASPLHF.

The chain combines TRBV20-1 with TRBJ1-5, with D hard to call. CDR1 is DFQATT and CDR2 is SNEGSKA in the germline V gene (reference sequence). Trimming took off 0 bases at V and 4 bases at J, with 22 bases between the two ends. The CDR3 spans 18 residues. The CDR3, as DNA: TGCAGTGCTAGAGATCTCATCTCGTCCCGAAGGGTTAATCAGCCCCAGCATTTT. Encoded protein: CSARDLISSRRVNQPQHF.

The chain has TRBV5-4 and TRBJ1-1, with 7 bases fitting TRBD1. Unmatched junction bases numbered 4, after V lost 2 bases and J lost 6 bases. The CDR3 spans 13 residues. Germline CDR1 is SGHNT and CDR2 is YYREEE (reference sequence). CDR3 bases: TGTGCCAGCAGCTTTGACAGGGTGGCTGAAGCTTTCTTT. It translates to CASSFDRVAEAFF.

The chain's CDR3 is CASSFGTGGTQPQHF. DNA of the CDR3: TGTGCCAGCAGCTTTGGGACAGGGGGCACTCAGCCCCAGCATTTT. This chain connects TRBV5-6 to TRBJ1-5, with 12 bases that match TRBD1. Germline V CDR1 and CDR2: SGHDT, YYEEEE. There are 15 residues in the CDR3. The V and J ends lost 2 bases and 6 bases, in that order; junction bases with no gene match: 3.

This clonotype was seen a handful of times. V gene TRBV7-9 combines with J gene TRBJ2-1; 8 bases map to TRBD2. The V gene end was trimmed by 2 bases and the J gene end by 10 bases; junction bases not matched to a gene: 7. Germline V lookup: CDR1 SEHNR, CDR2 FQNEAQ (reference sequence). This CDR3 spans 14 amino acids. The CDR3 region has the DNA TGTGCCAGCAGCTTATCCCTATCGGGGGGGGAGCAGTTCTTC. It is translated as CASSLSLSGGEQFF.

This clonotype was seen a few times. The V gene is TRBV20-1, the J gene TRBJ1-2; no clear D. The germline V gene encodes CDR1 DFQATT and CDR2 SNEGSKA (reference sequence). The CDR3 is 12 amino acids. Trimming took 6 bases from V and 6 from J, leaving 14 bases between them. The CDR3 sequence is CSAPWGAHGYTF. CDR3 nucleotides: TGCAGTGCCCCCTGGGGAGCGCATGGCTACACCTTC.

This clonotype has a handful of counts. The rearrangement uses TRBV18 and TRBJ2-6, with D unresolved. V was cut by 0 bases and J by 4 bases, with 4 bases left in between. Per germline, CDR1 KGHSH and CDR2 LQKENI. The CDR3 extends over 14 amino acids. In nucleotides, the CDR3 is TGTGCCAGCTCACCACCGACAGGGGCCAACGTCCTGACTTTC. Translating gives CASSPPTGANVLTF.

This clonotype was seen repeatedly, ten times or more. The rearrangement joins TRBV5-1 to TRBJ2-7, with 7 bases that match TRBD2. This CDR3 has 14 amino acids. V shed 4 bases and J 2 bases; nucleotides not matched to a gene: 6. Looked up from germline, CDR1 is SGHRS and CDR2 is YFSETQ. The CDR3: CASSPTGGAYEQYF. Here the CDR3 DNA reads TGCGCCAGCAGCCCCACGGGGGGAGCCTACGAGCAGTACTTC.

In its sample, this clonotype was seen many times. The chain combines TRBV27 with TRBJ2-7, with 7 bases that match TRBD1. This CDR3 spans 15 amino acids. Germline loops: CDR1 MNHEY, CDR2 SMNVEV (reference sequence). V was clipped by 2 bases and J by 3 bases; unmatched bases: 7. The CDR3 coding sequence is TGTGCCAGCAGTTTACAGCCCCGGACAGGCTACGAGCAGTACTTC. This encodes CASSLQPRTGYEQYF.

This sequence joins TRBV6-2 or TRBV6-3 and TRBJ2-1, with 10 bases matching TRBD2. From germline, CDR1 is MNHEY and CDR2 SVGEGT. The J segment lost 8 bases and the V segment lost 5 bases, leaving 12 bases of the junction unmatched. The CDR3 runs to 16 residues. The CDR3 DNA reads TGTGCCAGCAGTCCCCAGACAGCGGGAGGGAGGGATGAGCAGTTCTTC. It specifies CASSPQTAGGRDEQFF.

The sample holds many counts of this clonotype. The V and J genes are TRBV2 and TRBJ2-2; TRBD1 might be the D (5 bases). The CDR3 is 15 amino acids. Germline lookup yields CDR1 SNHLY and CDR2 FYNNEI. V lost 4 bases, J lost 5 bases, and 14 bases lay in between. CDR3 nucleotides: TGTGCCAGCAGTGGGAACAGGAGAGTAACCGGGGAGCTGTTTTTT. This translates into CASSGNRRVTGELFF.

This clonotype has a handful of counts. This chain joins TRBV5-1 and TRBJ2-3; D may be TRBD1 or TRBD2 (6 bases each). This CDR3 spans 17 amino acids. The V and J ends lost 0 bases and 2 bases respectively, with 16 bases between them. The germline gives CDR1 SGHRS, CDR2 YFSETQ. The CDR3 reads CASSLVPGGSATDTQYF. CDR3 nucleotides: TGCGCCAGCAGCTTGGTCCCCGGGGGCTCCGCCACAGATACGCAGTATTTT.

Ten or more counts support this clonotype. The chain recombines TRBV7-9 with TRBJ1-6; TRBD1 agrees at 9 bases. Germline V gene sequence: CDR1 SEHNR, CDR2 FQNEAQ (reference sequence). Unmatched junction bases numbered 14, after V lost 3 bases and J lost 11 bases. The CDR3 has 17 amino acids. CDR3 protein: CASSFRAGTGILPPLHF. The CDR3, as DNA: TGTGCCAGCAGCTTCAGGGCCGGGACAGGGATTCTCCCACCCCTCCACTTT.